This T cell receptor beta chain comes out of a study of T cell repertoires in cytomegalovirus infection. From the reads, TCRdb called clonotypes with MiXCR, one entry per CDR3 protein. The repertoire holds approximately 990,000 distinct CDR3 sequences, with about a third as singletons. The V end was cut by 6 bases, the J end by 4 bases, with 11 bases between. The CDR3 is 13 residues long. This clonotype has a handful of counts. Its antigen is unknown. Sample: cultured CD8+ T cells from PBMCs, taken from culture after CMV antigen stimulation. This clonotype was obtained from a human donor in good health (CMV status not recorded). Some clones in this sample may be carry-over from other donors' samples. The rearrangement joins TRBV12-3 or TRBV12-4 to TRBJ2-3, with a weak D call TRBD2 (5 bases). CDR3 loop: CASSHPGSDTQYF. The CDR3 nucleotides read TGTGCCAGCAGCCACCCGGGATCAGATACGCAGTATTTT.